One and the same sample provided the 5 T cell receptor beta chains below, sequenced in a study of Graves' ophthalmopathy and Graves' hyperthyroidism. The authors amplified TCR beta CDR3 regions from RNA transcripts. Amplification began with first-round RT-PCR using HTBI primers, then second-round multiplex PCR was performed. TCRdb recomputed calls from the multiplex PCR reads with MiXCR, one row per CDR3 protein. Of hundreds of thousands of distinct CDR3 sequences detected, 40% appear once; the ten largest clones hold roughly 46%. The source material was peripheral blood. The receptors shown here come from an adult man with Graves' ophthalmopathy.

This clonotype was detected many times. CDR3 sequence (DNA): TGCAGTGCTTCACCCGGGACTAGAGGTGGGGAGACCCAGTACTTC. Its protein is CSASPGTRGGETQYF. This sequence joins TRBV20-1 and TRBJ2-5; TRBD2 aligns across 8 bases. In germline, CDR1 is DFQATT, CDR2 SNEGSKA (reference sequence). The junction had 13 bases not matched to a gene; V was cut back by 5 bases and J by 5 bases. CDR3 length: 15 residues.

In its sample, this clonotype was seen many times. The chain has TRBV29-1 and TRBJ1-3; tentatively, D is TRBD1 (5 bases). The CDR3 is made up of 13 amino acids. The germline V gene encodes CDR1 SQVTM and CDR2 ANQGSEA. Trimming stripped 7 bases from V and 0 bases from J, with 10 bases between. The CDR3 bases are TGCAGCGCCCGACAGCACTCTGGAAACACCATATATTTT. Protein: CSARQHSGNTIYF.

This clonotype was observed a few times. The chain joins TRBV13 to TRBJ2-7; TRBD1 is a possible D gene (6 bases). V was shortened by 0 bases and J by 3 bases, with 9 bases between the two germline ends. The CDR3 length is 14 residues. Germline V gene lookup returns CDR1 PRHDT and CDR2 FYEKMQ (reference sequence). As DNA, the CDR3 is TGTGCCAGCAGCTTAGGGGACAGCTACTACGAGCAGTACTTC. Amino acid sequence: CASSLGDSYYEQYF. Combining the CDR3 with reference TRBV13 and TRBJ2-7 gives the whole variable domain AAGVIQSPRHLIKEKRETATLKCYPIPRHDTVYWYQQGPGQDPQFLISFYEKMQSDKGSIPDRFSAQQFSDYHSELNMSSLELGDSALYFCASSLGDSYYEQYFGPGTRLTVT.

The sample holds a few counts of this clonotype. The chain uses TRBV5-1 and TRBJ2-5, with D tentatively TRBD2 (6 bases). Germline CDR1 reads SGHRS; CDR2 reads YFSETQ. The V end was cut by 5 bases, the J end by 1 base, with 12 bases between. The CDR3 sequence is 14 residues long. CDR3 DNA: TGCGCCAGCAGGGGCGGGGTGCTCCAAGAGACCCAGTACTTC. It codes for CASRGGVLQETQYF.

This clonotype was recorded at least ten times. The chain employs TRBV29-1 and TRBJ1-4, with D unclear. From germline, CDR1 is SQVTM and CDR2 ANQGSEA. The CDR3 totals 13 residues. V lost 4 bases to trimming and J lost 3 bases, with 9 bases between them. CDR3 sequence: CSVGVEANEKLFF. For the CDR3, the DNA is TGCAGCGTTGGGGTTGAAGCTAATGAAAAACTGTTTTTT.